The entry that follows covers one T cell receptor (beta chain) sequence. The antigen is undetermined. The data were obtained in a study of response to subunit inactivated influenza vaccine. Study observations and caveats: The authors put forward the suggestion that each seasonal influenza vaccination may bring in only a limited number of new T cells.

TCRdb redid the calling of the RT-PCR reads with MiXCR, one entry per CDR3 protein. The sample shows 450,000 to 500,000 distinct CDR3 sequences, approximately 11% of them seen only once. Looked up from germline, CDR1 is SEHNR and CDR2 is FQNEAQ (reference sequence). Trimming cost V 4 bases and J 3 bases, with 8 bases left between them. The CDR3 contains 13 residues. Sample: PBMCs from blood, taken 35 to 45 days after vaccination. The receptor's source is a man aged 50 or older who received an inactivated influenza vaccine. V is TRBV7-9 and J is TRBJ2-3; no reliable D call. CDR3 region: CASSSKRTDTQYF. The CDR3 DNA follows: TGTGCCAGCAGCTCCAAAAGGACAGATACGCAGTATTTT.